A selection of T cell receptor beta chains follows, all from one sample in a study of PD-1 blockade in classical Hodgkin lymphoma. Generated by immunoSEQ multiplex PCR, the TCRdb table keeps only in-frame clones and is missing some. Among roughly 40,000 clones listed, about 90% were seen once. The sample was peripheral blood mononuclear cells (PBMCs), taken at baseline. The receptors stem from a human donor with classical Hodgkin lymphoma. Both conserved end residues are part of each CDR3. The order of the fields is V gene, J gene, clone size, D gene, CDR3 DNA, CDR3 protein. The D gene is left open where the match is weak. Clone sizes are given selectively: once, few, many, or a class where the clone is expanded.

>TRBV6-5|TRBJ1-3|once|-
TGTGCCAGCACTTTGGCGGGGGGGACAGGAAACACCATATATTTT
CASTLAGGTGNTIYF
>TRBV28|TRBJ2-3|-|-
TGTGCCAGCAGTTTTCACTCGGACAGCACAGATACGCAGTATTTT
CASSFHSDSTDTQYF
>TRBV10-3|TRBJ1-4|-|TRBD1
TGTGCCATCAGTCTGACAGGGGGAAATGAAAAACTGTTTTTT
CAISLTGGNEKLFF
>TRBV4-1|TRBJ1-2|-|TRBD1
TGCGCCAGCAGCCAACCCGGACAGGGGGCTAACTATGGCTACACCTTC
CASSQPGQGANYGYTF
>TRBV28|TRBJ1-1|-|-
TGTGCCAGCAGTTTGACGACAGCCGGCACTGAAGCTTTCTTT
CASSLTTAGTEAFF
>TRBV19|TRBJ2-4|-|-
TGTGCCAGTAGTATTTCAGGGGACGCCAAAAACATTCAGTACTTC
CASSISGDAKNIQYF
>TRBV20-1|TRBJ2-7|-|-
TGCAGTACCGGGAGACTCGAGCAGTACTTC
CSTGRLEQYF
>TRBV27|TRBJ1-1|once|-
TGTGCCAGCAGTTTCGGTAGGGCTCGGGGCACTGAAGCTTTCTTT
CASSFGRARGTEAFF
>TRBV19|TRBJ2-7|-|-
TGTGCCAGTACCCGGACCGTGGGATACGAGCAGTACTTC
CASTRTVGYEQYF
>TRBV11-1|TRBJ2-1|-|-
TGTGCCAGCAGCTTGGTCGCTAGCGTCTACAATGAGCAGTTCTTC
CASSLVASVYNEQFF
>TRBV21-1|TRBJ1-5|-|-
TGTGCCAGCAGCCCCGCAGAGGGCAATCAGCCCCAGCATTTT
CASSPAEGNQPQHF
>TRBV7-9|TRBJ2-5|once|-
TGTGCCAGCAGGGGATCGTTATGGCAGCAAGAGACCCAGTACTTC
CASRGSLWQQETQYF
>TRBV6-1|TRBJ1-2|-|TRBD1
TGTGCCAGCAGTGAAAACAGGGGAACTTTGGCCTATGGCTACACCTTC
CASSENRGTLAYGYTF
>TRBV5-1|TRBJ2-5|-|TRBD1
TGCGCCAGCAGCTCGACAGGGGGGGGAGAGACCCAGTACTTC
CASSSTGGGETQYF
>TRBV2|TRBJ2-5|-|-
TGTGCCAGCAGGTACCAAGAGACCCAGTACTTC
CASRYQETQYF
>TRBV5-4|TRBJ1-2|few|-
TGTGCCAGCAGCACGGACGGTCTGAGCTACACCTTC
CASSTDGLSYTF
>TRBV5-4|TRBJ1-2|-|-
TGTGCCAGCAGCTCGCCTTCCCCTTTACGGGGCAGGGGCTACACCTTC
CASSSPSPLRGRGYTF
>TRBV10-1|TRBJ1-1|-|TRBD1
TGCGCCAGCAGAAACGGGACAGCGAACACTGAAGCTTTCTTT
CASRNGTANTEAFF
>TRBV18|TRBJ1-6|-|-
TGTGCCAGCTCACCATCATCCTTGCAGGGAAGTTCACCCCTCCACTTT
CASSPSSLQGSSPLHF
>TRBV6-5|TRBJ2-5|-|-
TGTGCCAGCAGTTACTATGGGGGGGGCCTAGAGACCCAGTACTTC
CASSYYGGGLETQYF
>TRBV5-1|TRBJ2-3|-|-
TGCGCCAGCAGCTTGGCCACGTGGGGGAGCACAGATACGCAGTATTTT
CASSLATWGSTDTQYF
>TRBV10-1|TRBJ1-2|-|-
TGCGCCAGCATCGCCGGGACTCTTTTCGACTATGGCTACACCTTC
CASIAGTLFDYGYTF
>TRBV10-3|TRBJ2-6|-|-
TGTGCCATCAGTGAGTATCGCGTGGGCACCTTCTCCACTGGGGCCAACGTCCTGACTTTC
CAISEYRVGTFSTGANVLTF
>TRBV18|TRBJ2-5|-|TRBD2
TGTGCCAGCTCACCGGCGGGGCGGGGGCAAGAGACCCAGTACTTC
CASSPAGRGQETQYF
>TRBV7-3|TRBJ2-1|-|-
TGTGCCAGCAGCTTAAGTCCTAGCACCTACAATGAGCAGTTCTTC
CASSLSPSTYNEQFF
>TRBV6-5|TRBJ2-5|once|TRBD1
TGTGCCAGCAGTCCGGCCGGGACAGTAGTTGGTCATGCGTACTTC
CASSPAGTVVGHAYF
>TRBV9|TRBJ2-5|-|-
TGTGCCAGCAGCGTAGTAGGGTCGGGGGAGACCCAGTACTTC
CASSVVGSGETQYF
>TRBV2|TRBJ2-2|-|TRBD2
TGTGCCAGCAGTGATTCAGCGGGGGCATATGGCGGGGAGCTGTTTTTT
CASSDSAGAYGGELFF
>TRBV7-2|TRBJ2-7|-|TRBD2
TGTGCCAGCAGCCTTCGACCCCCGGGACTAGCTCTATACGAGCAGTACTTC
CASSLRPPGLALYEQYF
>TRBV6-6|TRBJ2-7|-|-
TGTGCCAGCAGACCGGGACTGACCTACGAGCAGTACTTC
CASRPGLTYEQYF
>TRBV6-1|TRBJ2-5|once|TRBD2
TGTGCCACCACTCAGGGACTAACCTTCCAAGAGACCCAGTACTTC
CATTQGLTFQETQYF
>TRBV6-1|TRBJ2-7|-|TRBD2
TGTGCCAGCAGAAGCGGGGGGGCCCACGAGCAGTACTTC
CASRSGGAHEQYF
>TRBV5-6|TRBJ2-7|-|-
TGTGCCAGCAGCTTTTCTACTGTCTACGAGCAGTACTTC
CASSFSTVYEQYF
>TRBV2|TRBJ1-4|once|-
TGTGCCAGCAGGCGACGTGCAACTAATGAAAAACTGTTTTTT
CASRRRATNEKLFF
>TRBV9|TRBJ1-5|few|-
TGTGCCAGCAGCGTAGAAGGGGAGGGGCCCCAGCATTTT
CASSVEGEGPQHF
>TRBV7-3|TRBJ2-7|-|-
TGTGCCAGCAGCTTAGGTCCCGGGTCCTACGAGCAGTACTTC
CASSLGPGSYEQYF
>TRBV9|TRBJ2-5|-|-
TGTGCCAGCAGCAGACAGGCGCCCCCCGAGACCCAGTACTTC
CASSRQAPPETQYF
>TRBV7-2|TRBJ1-5|-|-
TGTGCCAGCAGCTTCACGGGGAGTCAGCCCCAGCATTTT
CASSFTGSQPQHF
>TRBV5-4|TRBJ2-1|-|-
TGTGCCAGCAGCTTGGGCGCTTACAATGAGCAGTTCTTC
CASSLGAYNEQFF
>TRBV7-9|TRBJ2-5|-|-
TGTGCCAGCAGCTCTGTGCCCGGGCCCTTATGGGAGACCCAGTACTTC
CASSSVPGPLWETQYF
>TRBV7-8|TRBJ2-5|few|TRBD2
TGTGCCAGCAGCTTAAGGGGGGGACTAGGCCAAGAGACCCAGTACTTC
CASSLRGGLGQETQYF
>TRBV14|TRBJ2-3|-|-
TGTGCCAGCAGCCAAGTAGTCGCTTCAAGTACGCAGTATTTT
CASSQVVASSTQYF